This T cell receptor (beta chain) was profiled in a study of control samples from healthy donors and cancer patients. The CDR3 runs 12 residues. Trimming cost V 7 bases and J 5 bases, with 10 bases left between them. Germline CDR1 reads LNHDA; CDR2 reads SQIVND (reference sequence). Here immunoSEQ multiplex PCR was the method, and the copy in TCRdb shows in-frame clones only, minus some. The sample consists of some 140,000 clones, 80% to 95% of them appearing once. This clonotype originated in a man aged 25 to 40 in good health. Sequencing used blood. This sequence joins TRBV19 and TRBJ2-3; the D is unclear. The CDR3 DNA is TGTGCCAGTAAGAGGCTAGGAGATACGCAGTATTTT. Translated: CASKRLGDTQYF. Full variable domain (rest looked up from reference TRBV19 and TRBJ2-3): DGGITQSPKYLFRKEGQNVTLSCEQNLNHDAMYWYRQDPGQGLRLIYYSQIVNDFQKGDIAEGYSVSREKKESFPLTVTSAQKNPTAFYLCASKRLGDTQYFGPGTRLTVL.